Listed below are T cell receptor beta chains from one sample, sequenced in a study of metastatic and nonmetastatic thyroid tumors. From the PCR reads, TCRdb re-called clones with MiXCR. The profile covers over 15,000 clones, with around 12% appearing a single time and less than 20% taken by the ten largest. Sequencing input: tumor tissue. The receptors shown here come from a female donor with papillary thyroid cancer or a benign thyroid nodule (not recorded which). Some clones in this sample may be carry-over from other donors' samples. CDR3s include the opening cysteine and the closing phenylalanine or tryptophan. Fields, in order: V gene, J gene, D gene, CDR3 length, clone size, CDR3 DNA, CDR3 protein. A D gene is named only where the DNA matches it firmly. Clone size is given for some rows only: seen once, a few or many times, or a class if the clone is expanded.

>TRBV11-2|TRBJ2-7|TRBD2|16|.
TGTGCCAGCAGCCCGGGGGGGGTAGCGGGGTCCTACGAGCAGTACTTC
CASSPGGVAGSYEQYF
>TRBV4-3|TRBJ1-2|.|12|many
TGCGCCAGCGGGTCACAGGGTGGTGGCTACACCTTC
CASGSQGGGYTF
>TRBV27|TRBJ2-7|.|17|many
TGTGCCAGCAGTTTATCCCCCCCCGGGCTGTTCAGGGACGAGCAGTACTTC
CASSLSPPGLFRDEQYF
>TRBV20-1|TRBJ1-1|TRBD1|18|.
TGCAGTGCTCCCCTCGACAGGGCCCCTTGGGGCTCGAACACTGAAGCTTTCTTT
CSAPLDRAPWGSNTEAFF
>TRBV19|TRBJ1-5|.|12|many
TGTGCCAGTACAGGGCCCAATCAGCCCCAGCATTTT
CASTGPNQPQHF
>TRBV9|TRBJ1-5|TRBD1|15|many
TGTGCCAGCAGCGATGGGACAGGTCGAAATCAGCCCCAGCATTTT
CASSDGTGRNQPQHF
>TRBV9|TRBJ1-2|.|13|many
TGTGCCAGCAGCGTAAGGCCTTCCTATGGCTACACCTTC
CASSVRPSYGYTF
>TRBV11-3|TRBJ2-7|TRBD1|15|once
TGTGCCAGCAGCTCGCGACAGGGGGAGGATAGCGAGCAGTACTTC
CASSSRQGEDSEQYF
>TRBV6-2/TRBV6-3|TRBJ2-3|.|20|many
TGTGCCAGCAGTTACTCGATTCGGGGCGAATTGGGGCATAGCACAGATACGCAGTATTTT
CASSYSIRGELGHSTDTQYF
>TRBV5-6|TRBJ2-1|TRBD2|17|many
TGTGCCAGCAGCGTGCGGACTAGCGGGGGGTGGATATTAGAGCAGTTCTTC
CASSVRTSGGWILEQFF
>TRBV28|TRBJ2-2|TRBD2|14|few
TGTGCCAGCAGTCGGACTAGCGCTGCCGGGGAGCTGTTTTTT
CASSRTSAAGELFF
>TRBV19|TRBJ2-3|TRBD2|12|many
TGTGCCAGTAGTAGGGGGGGAGATACGCAGTATTTT
CASSRGGDTQYF
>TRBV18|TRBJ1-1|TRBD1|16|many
TGTGCCAGCTCACCCCAACCGACAGGGGTGAACACTGAAGCTTTCTTT
CASSPQPTGVNTEAFF
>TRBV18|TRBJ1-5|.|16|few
TGTGCCAGCTCACCACCGTGGGGGGGCACCAATCAGCCCCAGCATTTT
CASSPPWGGTNQPQHF
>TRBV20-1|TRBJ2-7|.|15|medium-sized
TGCAGTGCTAGAGCTATCGGGGATCTGTCCTACGAGCAGTACTTC
CSARAIGDLSYEQYF
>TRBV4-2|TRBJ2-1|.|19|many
TGTGCCAGCAGCCCCCTAACATTTAGCGACAAGAGCTCCTACAATGAGCAGTTCTTC
CASSPLTFSDKSSYNEQFF
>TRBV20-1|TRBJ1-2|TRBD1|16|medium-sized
TGCAGTGCTAGAGGACAGGGGCCCAGGGGCAACTATGGCTACACCTTC
CSARGQGPRGNYGYTF
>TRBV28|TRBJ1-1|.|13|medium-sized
TGTGCCAGCAGCCCGGGATTCAACACTGAAGCTTTCTTT
CASSPGFNTEAFF
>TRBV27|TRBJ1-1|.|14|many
TGTGCCAGCAGTTTAGCACAGGGATTCACTGAAGCTTTCTTT
CASSLAQGFTEAFF
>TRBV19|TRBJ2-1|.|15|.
TGTGCCAGTAAGGCCAGTACCTATTATTACAATGAGCAGTTCTTC
CASKASTYYYNEQFF
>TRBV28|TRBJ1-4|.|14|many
TGTGCCAGCAGTCGGACTCATATCGGGGAAAAACTGTTTTTT
CASSRTHIGEKLFF
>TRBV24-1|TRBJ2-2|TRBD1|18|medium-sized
TGTGCCACCAGTGATTTCCCACTCGGGGACAGGGAAGACGGGGAGCTGTTTTTT
CATSDFPLGDREDGELFF
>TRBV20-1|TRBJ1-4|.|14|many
TGCAGTGCTAGAGACGGACATATTAATGAAAAACTGTTTTTT
CSARDGHINEKLFF
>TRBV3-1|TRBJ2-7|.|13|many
TGTGCCAGGCAAGGGGGGGCGGGCTACGAGCAGTACTTC
CARQGGAGYEQYF
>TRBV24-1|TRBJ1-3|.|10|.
TGTGCCACCAGTGTTATGCCCATATATTTT
CATSVMPIYF
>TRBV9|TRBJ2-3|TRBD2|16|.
TGTGCCAGCAGCGTAGCCGGGGGGGAGAGCACAGATACGCAGTATTTT
CASSVAGGESTDTQYF
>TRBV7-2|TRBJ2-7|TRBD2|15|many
TGTGCCAGCAGCCAAGGGGGGACTAGCGTGTACGAGCAGTACTTC
CASSQGGTSVYEQYF
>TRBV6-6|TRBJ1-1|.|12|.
TGTGCCAGCAGTTACTCCGTAGGGCTGCCTTTCTTT
CASSYSVGLPFF
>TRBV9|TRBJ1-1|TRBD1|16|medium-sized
TGTGCCAGCAGCGTAGACCCAACAGGGGACCACACTGAAGCTTTCTTT
CASSVDPTGDHTEAFF
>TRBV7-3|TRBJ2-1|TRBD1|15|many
TGTGCCAGCAGCCCCCGGGACAGGGGCCGAAATGAGCAGTTCTTC
CASSPRDRGRNEQFF
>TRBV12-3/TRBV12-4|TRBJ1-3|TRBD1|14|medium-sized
TGTGCCAGCAGCGACAGGGCCTATCGGAACACCATATATTTT
CASSDRAYRNTIYF
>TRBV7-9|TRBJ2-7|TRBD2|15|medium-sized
TGTGCCAGCAGCGCTGGAGCGGGGGTCCCCTACGAGCAGTACTTC
CASSAGAGVPYEQYF
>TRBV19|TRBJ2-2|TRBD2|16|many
TGTGCCAGTAGTATCCTCGGGACTAGCGGGTTCGGGGAGCTGTTTTTT
CASSILGTSGFGELFF
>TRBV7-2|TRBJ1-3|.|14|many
TGTGCCAGCAGCTCGGACCGCTCTGGAAACACCATATATTTT
CASSSDRSGNTIYF
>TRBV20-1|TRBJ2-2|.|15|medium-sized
TGCAGTGCCAAAGTGAGGCGGCCGAACACCGGGGAGCTGTTTTTT
CSAKVRRPNTGELFF
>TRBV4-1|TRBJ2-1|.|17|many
TGCGCCAGCAGCCAAGGGGGGGTCGAAAATTTCTACAATGAGCAGTTCTTC
CASSQGGVENFYNEQFF
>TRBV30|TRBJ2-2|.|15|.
TGTGCCTGGAGTCTGGGGGACCGGGACACCGGGGAGCTGTTTTTT
CAWSLGDRDTGELFF
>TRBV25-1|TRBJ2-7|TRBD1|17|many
TGTGCCAGCAGTGCCCCATCCGGGACAGGTATCACCTACGAGCAGTACTTC
CASSAPSGTGITYEQYF
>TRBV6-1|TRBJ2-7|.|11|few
TGTGCCAGCAGTGAAGTCTGGGGGGAGTACTTC
CASSEVWGEYF
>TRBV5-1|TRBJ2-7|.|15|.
TGCGCCAGCAGCTCTCCCGGGACAATGACCTACGAGCAGTACTTC
CASSSPGTMTYEQYF
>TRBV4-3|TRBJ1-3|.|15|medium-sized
TGCGCCAGCAGCCAAGACGGGGTACCTGGAAACACCATATATTTT
CASSQDGVPGNTIYF
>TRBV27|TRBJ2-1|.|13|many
TGTGCCAGCAGTTTATACGTTGGTAATGAGCAGTTCTTC
CASSLYVGNEQFF
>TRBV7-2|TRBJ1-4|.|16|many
TGTGCCAGCAGCCCGAGGCTAAGGGCTGGGGATGAAAAACTGTTTTTT
CASSPRLRAGDEKLFF
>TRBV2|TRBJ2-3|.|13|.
TGTGCCAGCATTGATGTCCAGGGCGATACGCAGTATTTT
CASIDVQGDTQYF
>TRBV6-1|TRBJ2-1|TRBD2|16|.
TGTGCCAGCAGTGACCCCGGGGGGGGGTCCTCCAATGAGCAGTTCTTC
CASSDPGGGSSNEQFF
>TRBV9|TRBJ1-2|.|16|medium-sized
TGTGCCAGCAGCGTAAGGACGGGACGGTCTGTCGGAGGCTACACCTTC
CASSVRTGRSVGGYTF
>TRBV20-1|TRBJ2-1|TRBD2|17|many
TGCAGTGCTAGAGATTATGAGGAGCGGGAGGGTATTAATGAGCAGTTCTTC
CSARDYEEREGINEQFF
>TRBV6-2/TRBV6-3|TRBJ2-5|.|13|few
TGTGCCATCAGCCAGACTAGAAAAGATACCCAGTACTTC
CAISQTRKDTQYF
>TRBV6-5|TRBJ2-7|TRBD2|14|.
TGTGCCAGCAGTTACACTAGCGGAGCCTACGAGCAGTACTTC
CASSYTSGAYEQYF
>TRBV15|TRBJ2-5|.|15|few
TGTGCCACCAGCAGAGATGGGGACAAGGGGGAGACCCAGTACTTC
CATSRDGDKGETQYF
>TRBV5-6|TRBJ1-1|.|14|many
TGTGCCAGCAGCCGGCCCACCTGGGGCACTGAAGCTTTCTTT
CASSRPTWGTEAFF
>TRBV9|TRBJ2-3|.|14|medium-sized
TGTGCCAGCAGCGGAAGACAGGGCGGGAATACGCAGTATTTT
CASSGRQGGNTQYF
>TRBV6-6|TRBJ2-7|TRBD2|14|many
TGTGCCAGCAGTTATGGACTAGCCGGCTACGAGCAGTACTTC
CASSYGLAGYEQYF